Here is one T cell receptor beta chain with its context. Its matching antigen is unknown. Germline CDR1 reads SQVTM; CDR2 reads ANQGSEA. This CDR3 comprises 15 residues. Trimming at V came to 2 bases and at J to 5 bases, leaving 3 bases not matched to a gene. The data were taken from a study of cytomegalovirus exposure and HLA in healthy donors. Notes on the study in general: In vitro testing confirmed a few CMV-associated chains as specific for CMV antigens. 150 or so TCR beta chains were listed as cytomegalovirus-associated. Subsequent analysis showed first-cohort TCR clusters tending to co-occur in around 110 validation repertoires.

Libraries were prepared by immunoSEQ multiplex PCR; TCRdb keeps only in-frame clonotypes and omits some of them. This sample has around 230,000 clones, with 86% found just once. The V gene is TRBV29-1, the J gene TRBJ2-1, with 13 bases lining up with TRBD2. Sequenced input: PBMCs. This receptor was taken from a woman aged 25-40 years in good health and CMV-seropositive. CDR3 in DNA: TGCAGCGTTGAAACCGGGACTAGCGGGAACAATGAGCAGTTCTTC. Translated: CSVETGTSGNNEQFF.